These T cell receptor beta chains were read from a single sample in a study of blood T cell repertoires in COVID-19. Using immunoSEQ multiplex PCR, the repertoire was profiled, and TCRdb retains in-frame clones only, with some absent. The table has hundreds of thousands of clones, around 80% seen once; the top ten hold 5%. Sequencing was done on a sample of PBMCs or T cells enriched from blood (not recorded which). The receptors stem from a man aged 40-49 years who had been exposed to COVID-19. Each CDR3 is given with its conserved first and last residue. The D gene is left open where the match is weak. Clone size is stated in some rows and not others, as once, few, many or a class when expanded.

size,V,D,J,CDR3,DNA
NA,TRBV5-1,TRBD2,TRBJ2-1,CASSMTGGFNEQFF,TGCGCCAGCAGCATGACGGGAGGGTTTAATGAGCAGTTCTTC
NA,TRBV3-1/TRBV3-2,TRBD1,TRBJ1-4,CASSQLGDRRGGEKLFF,TGTGCCAGCAGCCAACTGGGGGACAGGCGAGGGGGTGAAAAACTGTTTTTT
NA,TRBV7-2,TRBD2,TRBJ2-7,CASTSGLVVLSQYF,TGTGCCAGCACCTCGGGACTAGTAGTGTTAAGCCAGTACTTC
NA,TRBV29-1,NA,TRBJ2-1,CSVAVGLTTNNEQFF,TGCAGCGTTGCCGTGGGTCTAACAACTAACAATGAGCAGTTCTTC
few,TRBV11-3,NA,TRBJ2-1,CASSLGANNEQFF,TGTGCCAGCAGCCTTGGGGCGAACAATGAGCAGTTCTTC
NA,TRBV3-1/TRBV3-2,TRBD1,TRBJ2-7,CASSHTGTGDYEQYF,TGTGCCAGCAGCCATACTGGGACAGGGGACTACGAGCAGTACTTC
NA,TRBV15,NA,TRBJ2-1,CATSRDRLLAEPNEQFF,TGTGCCACCAGCAGAGATCGGCTCTTAGCGGAGCCTAATGAGCAGTTCTTC
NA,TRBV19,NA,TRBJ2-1,CALPERDNEQFF,TGTGCCCTCCCAGAGCGGGACAATGAGCAGTTCTTC
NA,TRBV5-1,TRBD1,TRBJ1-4,CASSPGTGAEKLFF,TGCGCCAGCAGCCCAGGGACAGGGGCTGAAAAACTGTTTTTT
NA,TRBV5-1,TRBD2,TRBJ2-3,CASSRAGGDPDTQYF,TGCGCCAGCTCCAGGGCGGGGGGCGACCCAGATACGCAGTATTTT
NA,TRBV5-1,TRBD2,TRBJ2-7,CASSWTSGLLGRYEQYF,TGCGCCAGCAGCTGGACTAGCGGACTTTTAGGGAGGTACGAGCAGTACTTC
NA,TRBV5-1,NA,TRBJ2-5,CASSLAFETQYF,TGCGCCAGCAGCTTGGCGTTTGAGACCCAGTACTTC
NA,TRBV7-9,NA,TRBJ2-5,CASKKRIQETQYF,TGTGCCAGCAAAAAGCGGATCCAAGAGACCCAGTACTTC
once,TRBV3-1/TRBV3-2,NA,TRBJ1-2,CASSRTVGYGYTF,TGTGCCAGCAGCCGGACTGTCGGCTATGGCTACACCTTC
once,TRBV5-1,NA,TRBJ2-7,CASSFRGGTYEQYF,TGCGCCAGCAGCTTCCGTGGCGGAACCTACGAGCAGTACTTC
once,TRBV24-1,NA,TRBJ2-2,CATSDLGGVGLDGELFF,TGTGCCACCAGTGATTTAGGGGGAGTGGGCCTAGACGGGGAGCTGTTTTTT
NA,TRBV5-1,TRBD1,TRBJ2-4,CASSRDRGAKNIQYF,TGCGCCAGCAGCCGGGACAGGGGAGCCAAAAACATTCAGTACTTC
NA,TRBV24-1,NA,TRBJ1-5,CATSVQGVQPQHF,TGTGCCACCAGTGTACAGGGAGTTCAGCCCCAGCATTTT
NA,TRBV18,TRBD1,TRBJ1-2,CASSPDGQGPGYGYTF,TGTGCCAGCTCCCCCGACGGACAGGGACCTGGCTATGGCTACACCTTC
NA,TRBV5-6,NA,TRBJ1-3,CASSSEIQGTGNTIYF,TGTGCCAGCAGTTCTGAAATACAGGGCACTGGAAACACCATATATTTT
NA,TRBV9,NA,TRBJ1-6,CASSVQAGGPRDSPLHF,TGTGCCAGCAGCGTCCAAGCGGGTGGGCCTAGGGATTCACCCCTCCACTTT
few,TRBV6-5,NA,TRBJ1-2,CASSLGVNYGYTF,TGTGCCAGCAGTCTAGGAGTTAACTATGGCTACACCTTC
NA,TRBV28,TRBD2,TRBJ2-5,CASSRGRRETQYF,TGTGCCAGCAGTCGCGGGAGGCGGGAGACCCAGTACTTC
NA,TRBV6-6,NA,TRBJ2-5,CASSYGQGTQYF,TGTGCCAGCAGTTATGGACAAGGGACCCAGTACTTC
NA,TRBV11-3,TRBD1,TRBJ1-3,CASSPGTGTFSGNTIYF,TGTGCCAGCAGCCCCGGGACAGGAACCTTCTCTGGAAACACCATATATTTT
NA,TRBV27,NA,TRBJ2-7,CASSTNRNSYEQYF,TGTGCCAGCAGTACCAACAGGAACTCCTACGAGCAGTACTTC
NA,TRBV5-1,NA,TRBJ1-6,CASSLEAGVSYNSPLHF,TGCGCCAGCAGCTTGGAGGCAGGTGTGTCCTATAATTCACCCCTCCACTTT
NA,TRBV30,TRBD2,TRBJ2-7,CAWTGRDYEQYF,TGTGCCTGGACTGGGAGGGATTACGAGCAGTACTTC
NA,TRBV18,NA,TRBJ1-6,CASSPPGGTPSLHF,TGTGCCAGCTCACCACCGGGAGGTACACCTTCCCTCCACTTT
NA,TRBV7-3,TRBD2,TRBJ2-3,CASSPRLAGAADTQYF,TGTGCCAGCAGCCCCCGACTAGCGGGAGCTGCAGATACGCAGTATTTT
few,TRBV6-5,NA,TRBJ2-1,CASSYSSGVEHNEQFF,TGTGCCAGCAGTTACTCATCCGGGGTTGAGCACAATGAGCAGTTCTTC
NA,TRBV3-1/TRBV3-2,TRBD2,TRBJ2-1,CASSQVQTSGRTEQFF,TGTGCCAGCAGCCAAGTTCAGACTAGCGGGAGGACTGAGCAGTTCTTC
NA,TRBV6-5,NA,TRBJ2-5,CASSYSLPGETQYF,TGTGCCAGCAGTTACTCCCTCCCCGGAGAGACCCAGTACTTC
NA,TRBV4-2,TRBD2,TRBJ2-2,CASSQAEGDYEVGAQANTGELFF,TGTGCCAGCAGCCAAGCTGAAGGGGACTACGAGGTCGGGGCCCAAGCCAACACCGGGGAGCTGTTTTTT
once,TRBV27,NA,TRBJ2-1,CASSRTSTYNEQFF,TGTGCCAGCAGCCGAACTAGCACCTACAATGAGCAGTTCTTC
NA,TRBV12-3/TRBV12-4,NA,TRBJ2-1,CASSGRGNNEQFF,TGTGCCAGCTCTGGTAGGGGGAACAATGAGCAGTTCTTC
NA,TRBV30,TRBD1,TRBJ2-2,CAWSGKGQGMGGELFF,TGTGCCTGGAGTGGAAAAGGACAGGGTATGGGCGGGGAGCTGTTTTTT
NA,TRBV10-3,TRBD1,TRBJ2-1,CAIRSDRGSYNEQFF,TGTGCCATCAGAAGTGACAGGGGCTCCTACAATGAGCAGTTCTTC
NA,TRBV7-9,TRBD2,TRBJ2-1,CASSKIAGDHNEQFF,TGTGCCAGCAGCAAAATAGCGGGAGACCACAATGAGCAGTTCTTC
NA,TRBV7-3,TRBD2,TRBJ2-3,CARISMAGGTDTQYF,TGTGCCAGAATTAGTATGGCGGGAGGGACAGATACGCAGTATTTT
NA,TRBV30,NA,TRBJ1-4,CAWSPGFNEKLFF,TGTGCCTGGAGTCCGGGATTTAATGAAAAACTGTTTTTT
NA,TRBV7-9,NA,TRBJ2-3,CASSLGGLTTDTQYF,TGTGCCAGCAGCTTAGGGGGCCTGACCACAGATACGCAGTATTTT
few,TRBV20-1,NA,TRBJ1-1,CSALANEAFF,TGCAGTGCTTTAGCTAACGAAGCTTTCTTT
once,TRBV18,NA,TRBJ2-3,CACGHGTDTQYF,TGTGCCTGCGGCCATGGCACAGATACGCAGTATTTT
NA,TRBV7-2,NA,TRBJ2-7,CASSLPDFTFYEQYF,TGTGCCAGCAGCTTACCAGATTTCACCTTCTACGAGCAGTACTTC
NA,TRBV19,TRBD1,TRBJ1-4,CASSRDRNEKLFF,TGTGCCAGTAGTAGGGACAGAAACGAAAAACTGTTTTTT
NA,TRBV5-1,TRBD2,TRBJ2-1,CASSPGSGLAVDEQFF,TGCGCCAGCAGCCCGGGGTCGGGACTAGCGGTCGATGAGCAGTTCTTC
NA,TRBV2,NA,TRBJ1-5,CASSGSGQGQPQHF,TGTGCCAGCAGTGGGTCAGGGCAAGGCCAGCCCCAGCATTTT
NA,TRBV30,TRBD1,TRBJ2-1,CAWSSYRDRAYNEQFF,TGTGCCTGGAGTTCCTATAGGGACAGAGCCTACAATGAGCAGTTCTTC
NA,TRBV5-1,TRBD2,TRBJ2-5,CASSLGTSGSETQYF,TGCGCCAGCAGCTTGGGGACTAGCGGATCAGAGACCCAGTACTTC
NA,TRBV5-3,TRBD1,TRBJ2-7,CARSPQSGQGLFGQYF,TGTGCCAGAAGCCCCCAGTCTGGACAGGGTTTGTTTGGGCAGTACTTC
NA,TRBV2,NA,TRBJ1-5,CASSDLGASNQPQHF,TGTGCCAGCAGCGATTTAGGGGCTAGCAATCAGCCCCAGCATTTT
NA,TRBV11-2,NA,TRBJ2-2,CASSSIQGPNTGELFF,TGTGCCAGCAGTTCGATACAGGGTCCGAACACCGGGGAGCTGTTTTTT
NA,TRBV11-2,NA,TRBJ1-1,CASSLSGGMNTEAFF,TGTGCCAGCAGCCTATCCGGGGGGATGAACACTGAAGCTTTCTTT
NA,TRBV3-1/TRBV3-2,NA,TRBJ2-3,CASSPLGGDTQYF,TGTGCCAGCAGCCCCCTCGGGGGAGATACGCAGTATTTT